Presented here are 10 T cell receptor beta chains from one specimen sequenced in a study of lymphopenia after photon versus proton radiotherapy. Repertoires were generated with immunoSEQ multiplex PCR, while TCRdb's copy carries only in-frame clones and drops some. The sample shows about 7,300 clones, more than 85% of them seen only once. The material sequenced was peripheral blood, taken from a patient treated with photon-based radiotherapy. Source of these receptors: a woman in her 50s with cholangiocarcinoma.

This rearrangement joins TRBV9 to TRBJ1-3, with D perhaps TRBD1 (5 bases). In germline, CDR1 is SGDLS, CDR2 YYNGEE. The CDR3 runs 18 residues. V was pared by 4 bases and J by 2 bases, with 22 bases between. For the CDR3, the DNA is TGTGCCAGCAGCCCACCCGCCTCATTTGGAGGGGCTGGAAACACCATATATTTT. Its protein product is CASSPPASFGGAGNTIYF.

Points on this clone: The CDR3 carries no conserved terminal phenylalanine or tryptophan, so it likely arises from a read error. The chain uses TRBV19 and TRBJ1-2; D is possibly TRBD1 (5 bases). CDR1 LNHDA and CDR2 SQIVND come from the germline V gene (reference sequence). The CDR3 is 14 amino acids. Deletions cut 2 bases from V and 7 bases from J, with 14 bases between. The CDR3 bases are TGTGCCAGTAGTATATGCAGGGAATCGTGTGGCTACACCGTC. This sequence encodes CASSICRESCGYTV.

The chain carries TRBV2 and TRBJ2-3, with 9 bases identical to TRBD1. Looked up from germline, CDR1 is SNHLY and CDR2 is FYNNEI. The CDR3 is 17 amino acids. Losses at the gene ends were 6 bases for V and 1 base for J; bases not matched to a gene: 11. CDR3 coding DNA: TGTGCCAGCAGCGAAAACAGGGGGCAGGTCGGCACAGATACGCAGTATTTT. The encoded protein is CASSENRGQVGTDTQYF.

The rearrangement uses TRBV28 and TRBJ1-2; 8 bases map to TRBD1. Germline CDR1 reads MDHEN; CDR2 reads SYDVKM. The CDR3 sequence is 17 residues long. Trimming removed 6 bases from V and 3 bases from J; junction bases left unmatched: 15. CDR3 bases: TGTGCCAGCAGCCGATCCCGACAGGGGCCAGGGGACTATGGCTACACCTTC. Amino acid sequence: CASSRSRQGPGDYGYTF.

The rearrangement uses TRBV19 and TRBJ2-1; the D is unclear. V lost 3 bases and J lost 1, with 13 bases in between. The CDR3 covers 16 residues. Germline-derived CDR1 and CDR2 are LNHDA and SQIVND (reference sequence). CDR3 nucleotides: TGTGCCAGTAGTATGGACGGCTATCTTTCCTACAATGAGCAGTTCTTC. This codes for CASSMDGYLSYNEQFF.

This chain joins TRBV19 and TRBJ1-2; possibly TRBD1 for D (5 bases). Germline V gene lookup returns CDR1 LNHDA and CDR2 SQIVND (reference sequence). This CDR3 comprises 15 residues. V gave up 0 bases and J gave up 2 bases, with 10 bases separating them. CDR3 nucleotide sequence: TGTGCCAGTAGTATAGATGCAGGGCCAAACTATGGCTACACCTTC. Protein product: CASSIDAGPNYGYTF.

The chain has TRBV1 and TRBJ2-5; the table's D call TRBD2 went unverified against the DNA. TRBV1 is a listed pseudogene. This CDR3 contains 17 residues. CDR3: CTSSQAWGGRCRETQYF. The CDR3 DNA follows: TGCACCAGCAGCCAAGCGTGGGGGGGCCGTTGTAGGGAGACCCAGTACTTC.

The chain carries TRBV6-6 and TRBJ1-3; no definite D call. The CDR3 contains 14 residues. The V and J ends lost 2 bases and 0 bases respectively, with 5 bases between them. The germline V gene has CDR1 MNHNY and CDR2 SVGAGI (reference sequence). CDR3 region: CASSYGFSGNTIYF. The CDR3 bases are TGTGCCAGCAGTTACGGATTCTCTGGAAACACCATATATTTT.

This chain links TRBV6-5 with TRBJ1-6; D is possibly TRBD1 (6 bases). In germline, CDR1 is MNHEY, CDR2 SVGAGI. Trimming pared 5 bases from V and 7 bases from J, leaving 12 bases between. CDR3 length equals 14 residues. CDR3 sequence (DNA): TGTGCCAGCAGTGAACACAGGGAGAATTCACCCCTCCACTTT. This codes for CASSEHRENSPLHF.

The chain has TRBV14 and TRBJ2-5; no clear D. Germline V gene sequence: CDR1 SGHDN, CDR2 FVKESK. The V end was cut by 0 bases, the J end by 0 bases, with 14 bases between. This CDR3 is built from 17 residues. CDR3 coding DNA: TGTGCCAGCAGCCAAGAAACAGTCGCAACGTACCAAGAGACCCAGTACTTC. This codes for CASSQETVATYQETQYF.